One sample yielded the 17 T cell receptor beta chains listed below, sequenced in a study of low-dose radiotherapy and immunotherapy resistance in tumors. Alpha- and beta-chain coverage of first-strand cDNA came from TRAV- and TRBV-specific primers. The authors amplified TCRs for around 20 PCR cycles with a constant-region primer and a V-primer adapter. TCRdb re-called the reads through MiXCR, storing one row per CDR3 protein. The table includes roughly 54,000 distinct CDR3 sequences, around 25% detected once. Regarding time point: before trial treatment. This specimen consisted of PBMCs, obtained before treatment. The receptors were gathered from a male donor with prostate cancer.

This clonotype was recorded at least ten times. The V and J genes are TRBV29-1 and TRBJ2-5; no clear D gene. The germline V and J ends were trimmed by 4 bases and 0 bases, with 12 bases remaining between them. Germline CDR1 SQVTM, CDR2 ANQGSEA. The CDR3 sequence is 14 residues long. CDR3: CSVGIGSHQETQYF. The CDR3 DNA is TGCAGCGTTGGGATTGGCAGCCACCAAGAGACCCAGTACTTC.

In its sample, this clonotype was seen many times. The genes are TRBV6-5 and TRBJ1-3, with a possible D match to TRBD1 (5 bases). The V end was cut by 7 bases, the J end by 4 bases, with 8 bases between. This CDR3 region has 12 residues. Germline CDR1 is MNHEY and CDR2 is SVGAGI. CDR3 in DNA: TGTGCCAGCAAGGGGCAAGGAAACACCATATATTTT. Translating it yields CASKGQGNTIYF.

The sample holds many counts of this clonotype. The chain joins TRBV9 to TRBJ1-1; D is possibly TRBD1 (5 bases). Germline-derived CDR1 and CDR2 are SGDLS and YYNGEE. This CDR3 is built from 15 residues. The V end was cut by 3 bases, the J end by 0 bases, with 12 bases between. CDR3 DNA sequence: TGTGCCAGCAGCGCGGCGATGACAGTGAACACTGAAGCTTTCTTT. It encodes CASSAAMTVNTEAFF. Full variable domain (missing parts from reference TRBV9 and TRBJ1-1): DSGVTQTPKHLITATGQRVTLRCSPRSGDLSVYWYQQSLDQGLQFLIQYYNGEERAKGNILERFSAQQFPDLHSELNLSSLELGDSALYFCASSAAMTVNTEAFFGQGTRLTVV.

This clonotype was observed many times. CDR3 sequence: CASSGPRGRETQYF. In DNA form, the CDR3 reads TGTGCCAGCAGCGGTCCCCGGGGGAGGGAGACCCAGTACTTC. The V gene is TRBV21-1, the J gene TRBJ2-5; TRBD1 is the table's D call, not checked against the DNA. TRBV21-1 is listed as a pseudogene. CDR3 size: 14 residues.

This clonotype was observed at least ten times. V and J are TRBV24-1 and TRBJ1-2; TRBD1 matches 7 bases. Trimming cost V 2 bases and J 8 bases; bases outside gene matches: 7. Germline CDR1 KGHDR, CDR2 SFDVKD. The CDR3 consists of 14 residues. CDR3 DNA sequence: TGTGCCACCAGTGATTCCGCCGACAGGGAAGGCTACACCTTC. Its translation is CATSDSADREGYTF.

This clonotype has at least ten counts. CDR3 nucleotide sequence: TGTGCCAGCAGCGTAGTAGCGGCGAGCACAGATACGCAGTATTTT. Amino acid sequence: CASSVVAASTDTQYF. The J gene is TRBJ2-3, the V gene TRBV9; a weak D match, TRBD2 (6 bases). Germline lookup yields CDR1 SGDLS and CDR2 YYNGEE. The CDR3 length is 15 residues. The V end was cut by 0 bases, the J end by 0 bases, with 8 bases between. Drawing the rest from reference TRBV9 and TRBJ2-3, the complete variable domain is DSGVTQTPKHLITATGQRVTLRCSPRSGDLSVYWYQQSLDQGLQFLIQYYNGEERAKGNILERFSAQQFPDLHSELNLSSLELGDSALYFCASSVVAASTDTQYFGPGTRLTVL.

The chain combines TRBV6-2 or TRBV6-3 with TRBJ2-6; D may be TRBD2 (5 bases). Germline-derived CDR1 and CDR2 are MNHEY and SVGEGT. The CDR3 consists of 14 residues. Trimming left V 7 bases short and J 6 bases short, with 13 bases between. The CDR3 is CASIPPREANVLTF. For the CDR3, the DNA is TGTGCCAGCATCCCCCCCCGGGAGGCCAACGTCCTGACTTTC.

This clonotype was seen many times. V is TRBV7-9 and J is TRBJ2-5; 12 bases line up with TRBD2. The CDR3 runs 16 residues. The germline gives CDR1 SEHNR, CDR2 FQNEAQ (reference sequence). The V segment lost 3 bases and the J segment 2 bases; nucleotides outside the gene matches: 4. CDR3 nucleotides: TGTGCCAGCAGCTTTACTAGCGGGGGGACTCAAGAGACCCAGTACTTC. The encoded protein is CASSFTSGGTQETQYF.

Notes on this clonotype: One base separates it from a far larger clone, so it is likely a read error. The gene calls are TRBV13 and TRBJ2-1; TRBD2 aligns across 11 bases. This CDR3 has 15 amino acids. The germline gives CDR1 PRHDT, CDR2 FYEKMQ (reference sequence). V trimming: 4 bases; J trimming: 10 bases; junction bases outside the gene matches: 9. The CDR3 DNA is TGTGCCAGCAGCTCGGGACTAGCGGTCTCCTACGAGCAGTTCTTC. It codes for CASSSGLAVSYEQFF.

The table lists this clonotype with many counts. The genes are TRBV20-1 and TRBJ2-2; 10 bases match TRBD2. The V gene end was trimmed by 0 bases and the J gene end by 1 base; junction bases not matched to a gene: 5. The CDR3 loop spans 17 amino acids. Per germline, CDR1 DFQATT and CDR2 SNEGSKA (reference sequence). CDR3 in amino acids: CSARDPWTSGNTGELFF. DNA of the CDR3: TGCAGTGCTAGAGATCCTTGGACTAGCGGGAACACCGGGGAGCTGTTTTTT.

This clonotype was seen at least ten times. This chain connects TRBV19 to TRBJ2-1; tentatively, D is TRBD2 (5 bases). The CDR3 sequence is 16 residues long. V was shortened by 3 bases and J by 2 bases, with 14 bases between the two germline ends. Germline values: CDR1 LNHDA, CDR2 SQIVND (reference sequence). CDR3 sequence reads: CASSIGQKGAYNEQFF. The CDR3 DNA reads TGTGCCAGTAGTATTGGGCAGAAGGGAGCCTACAATGAGCAGTTCTTC.

This clonotype was counted many times. The chain is built from TRBV7-9 and TRBJ2-5; a possible D gene is TRBD2 (6 bases). This CDR3 spans 15 amino acids. The V gene's germline CDR1 is SEHNR and CDR2 FQNEAQ (reference sequence). V lost 0 bases to trimming and J lost 2 bases, with 10 bases between them. The CDR3 protein is CASSLARGIQETQYF. The CDR3 DNA sequence: TGTGCCAGCAGCTTAGCGCGGGGAATACAAGAGACCCAGTACTTC.

This clonotype was picked up a small number of times. This sequence may be a read error, since a much larger clone differs from it by one base. The chain uses TRBV6-2 or TRBV6-3 and TRBJ1-3; a possible D gene is TRBD1 (5 bases). The CDR3 runs to 16 residues. The germline gives CDR1 MNHEY, CDR2 SVGEGT. V lost 4 bases and J 0 bases, leaving 13 bases between the germline ends. This CDR3 is CASSFNQDISGNTIYF. The CDR3 region has the DNA TGTGCCAGCAGTTTTAACCAGGACATCTCTGGAAACACCATATATTTT.

This rearrangement joins TRBV5-4 to TRBJ2-5; TRBD2 matches at 8 bases. Losses at the gene ends were 1 base for V and 2 bases for J; bases not matched to a gene: 1. This CDR3 spans 14 amino acids. Per germline, CDR1 SGHNT and CDR2 YYREEE (reference sequence). As DNA, the CDR3 is TGTGCCAGCAGCTTGAGACTAGCGCAAGAGACCCAGTACTTC. Encoded protein: CASSLRLAQETQYF.

With respect to this clonotype: Its ends do not fully match the called genes, so a read error is possible. The chain uses TRBV11-1 and TRBJ2-1, with D possibly TRBD1 on 5 matching bases. The germline CDR1 and CDR2 sequences are SGHAT and FQDESV (reference sequence). CDR3 size: 15 residues. The CDR3, as DNA: TGTGCCAGCAGGCCCAGGGTATTCAAACCGGAGAGCATGGTCTTC. It is translated as CASRPRVFKPESMVF.

This sequence joins TRBV20-1 and TRBJ1-1; D is possibly TRBD1 (5 bases). The CDR3 contains 15 residues. Trimming took off 3 bases at V and 4 bases at J, with 18 bases between the two ends. In germline, CDR1 is DFQATT, CDR2 SNEGSKA (reference sequence). The CDR3 DNA follows: TGCAGTGCTAGTCCCGGCAGGGCGGGTACCACTGAAGCTTTCTTT. It specifies CSASPGRAGTTEAFF.

This clonotype has more than one count but fewer than ten. This chain joins TRBV6-2 or TRBV6-3 and TRBJ1-3, with a weak D call TRBD1 (6 bases). Germline V CDR1 and CDR2: MNHEY, SVGEGT. Trimming pared 8 bases from V and 0 bases from J, leaving 14 bases between. This CDR3 comprises 15 residues. CDR3 in DNA: TGTGCCAGCCGGGACACCGCGAGCTCTGGAAACACCATATATTTT. This encodes CASRDTASSGNTIYF.